This TCR beta chain was retrieved from a study of a mutant IDH1 vaccine in newly diagnosed glioma. At the level of the study: Patients arrived already treated with radiotherapy, temozolomide, or both, most having had both.

Sample time point: week 11, during vaccination. A single vaccine dose contained 300 ug of mutant IDH1 20-mer peptide, and topical imiquimod was used with it. The donors had new WHO grade 3 or 4 astrocytomas; these were IDH1-mutant and ATRX-lost. A word on this clone: The antigen is undetermined.

Germline CDR1 is SGHRS and CDR2 is YFSETQ. Trimming took off 4 bases at V and 0 bases at J, with 9 bases between the two ends. The CDR3 is made up of 14 amino acids. The table came from immunoSEQ multiplex PCR; TCRdb's copy has only in-frame clones and leaves some out. The data contain about 21,000 clones, around nine tenths of them seen just once; the ten biggest clones take up 4.5% to 6%. The J gene is TRBJ2-3, the V gene TRBV5-1; the D gene is possibly TRBD1 (5 bases). This receptor was identified in a woman between 35 and 50 years old with glioma. The sample consisted of PBMCs, taken from a glioma patient whose treatment included an IDH1 peptide vaccine. CDR3 DNA: TGCGCCAGCAGCCCCGACAGTAGCACAGATACGCAGTATTTT. It translates to CASSPDSSTDTQYF.